This is a list of T cell receptor beta chains from one sample in a study of T cell changes during pregnancy in multiple sclerosis. Measured with immunoSEQ multiplex PCR; TCRdb has only the in-frame clones, and not every one. The sample holds about 28,000 clones, 80% to 90% seen once. The sample consisted of CD4+ T cells from peripheral blood mononuclear cells, taken in the second trimester of pregnancy. The receptors shown here come from a female donor with multiple sclerosis, enrolled in a pregnancy study. Each CDR3 is given without its conserved first and last residue. Clone size appears in some rows only: once, few, many, or a class for an expanded clone.

V: TRBV2; size: few; J: TRBJ1-5; CDR3: ASSLGIWDRTQNQPQH
V: TRBV6-6; size: .; J: TRBJ2-7; CDR3: ASSYLQTYEQY
V: TRBV27; size: .; J: TRBJ2-7; CDR3: ASRLLDISYEQY
V: TRBV5-1; size: .; J: TRBJ1-4; CDR3: ASSLSSSREKLF
V: TRBV7-2; size: .; J: TRBJ2-3; CDR3: ASTPQAGTSDTQY
V: TRBV30; size: .; J: TRBJ2-4; CDR3: ACQYRDHIQY
V: TRBV28; size: .; J: TRBJ1-5; CDR3: ASSLKDRGGQPQH
V: TRBV9; size: .; J: TRBJ2-1; CDR3: ASRRTGSSPQF
V: TRBV5-1; size: .; J: TRBJ2-5; CDR3: ASSLDGGGGETQY
V: TRBV9; size: .; J: TRBJ2-1; CDR3: ASSVGAGTDYNEQF
V: TRBV7-2; size: once; J: TRBJ2-7; CDR3: ASRYRQMDTYEQY
V: TRBV5-1; size: .; J: TRBJ1-1; CDR3: ASSLPRGHSTEAF
V: TRBV15; size: once; J: TRBJ1-1; CDR3: ATSRQDKTEAF
V: TRBV5-1; size: .; J: TRBJ1-2; CDR3: ASSPYGGDGYGYT
V: TRBV4-1; size: .; J: TRBJ1-2; CDR3: ASSQDPGMAYGYT
V: TRBV28; size: .; J: TRBJ1-1; CDR3: ASSPRGQDTEAF
V: TRBV12-1; size: .; J: TRBJ2-1; CDR3: ASSFLGLAGGDEQF
V: TRBV5-1; size: .; J: TRBJ1-3; CDR3: ASSYSGLTGGNTIY
V: TRBV19; size: .; J: TRBJ1-1; CDR3: ASTYGDTEAF
V: TRBV28; size: .; J: TRBJ1-5; CDR3: ASSLLVRVNQPQH
V: TRBV10-3; size: .; J: TRBJ2-3; CDR3: ATTDRSTDTQY
V: TRBV30; size: .; J: TRBJ2-3; CDR3: ALQGKSTDTQY
V: TRBV7-9; size: .; J: TRBJ2-3; CDR3: ASSLVGGHPDTQY
V: TRBV2; size: .; J: TRBJ1-3; CDR3: ASSREGGSGNTIY
V: TRBV5-6; size: .; J: TRBJ2-5; CDR3: ASSLYGSGRETQY
V: TRBV2; size: once; J: TRBJ2-5; CDR3: ASSGSTSGQQETQY
V: TRBV5-4; size: once; J: TRBJ2-1; CDR3: ASSLRSGSGYNEQF